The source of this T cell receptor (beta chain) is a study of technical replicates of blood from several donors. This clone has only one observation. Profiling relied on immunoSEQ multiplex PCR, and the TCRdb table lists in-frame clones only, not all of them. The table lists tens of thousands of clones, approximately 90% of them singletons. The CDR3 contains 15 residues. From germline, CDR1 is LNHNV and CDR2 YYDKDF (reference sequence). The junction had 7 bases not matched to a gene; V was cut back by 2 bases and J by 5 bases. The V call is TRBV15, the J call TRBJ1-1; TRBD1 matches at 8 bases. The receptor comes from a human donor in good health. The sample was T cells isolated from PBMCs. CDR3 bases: TGTGCCACCAGCAGATATGTGCAGGGGGCGACTGAAGCTTTCTTT. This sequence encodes CATSRYVQGATEAFF.